This T cell receptor (beta chain) was documented in a study of neoadjuvant anti-PD-1 for oral cavity cancer. About the research overall: Most patients had three to four biweekly doses of 3 mg/kg nivolumab before resection. Around day 43, patients without progression received a fourth nivolumab dose before surgery.

This clone appeared a few times. Six replicates per PBMC sample, mostly from 480 ng of genomic DNA. Profiled with immunoSEQ multiplex PCR; TCRdb holds only in-frame clones, not every one. There are over 14,000 clones in the sample; over 70% occur only once, and 3.1% lies in the top ten. CDR1 is MGHRA and CDR2 is YSYEKL in the germline V gene. The CDR3 extends over 11 amino acids. The V end lost 0 bases, the J end lost 4 bases, and 0 bases lay between the germline ends. The receptor's source is a person aged 40 to 85 with oral cavity squamous cell carcinoma. The sequencing here drew on PBMCs, taken before nivolumab (anti-PD-1) treatment. The chain carries TRBV4-1 and TRBJ2-5; D unclear. CDR3 region: CASSQEETQYF. CDR3 sequence (DNA): TGCGCCAGCAGCCAAGAAGAGACCCAGTACTTC.